A single sample gave rise to the 20 T cell receptor beta chains below, sequenced in a study of cytomegalovirus exposure and HLA in healthy donors (dated by TCRdb to between 2016 and 2019). Libraries were built with the immunoSEQ multiplex PCR assay. A mixture of 60 forward primers for TCR Vbeta segments and 13 reverse primers for TCR Jbeta segments was used in the multiplex PCR. TCRdb retrieved this table from immuneACCESS and kept in-frame rearrangements only. Not all clones are present; in checked studies, unresolved V genes account for under half, and no reason is known for the remainder. The sample includes around 150,000 clones, with 61% observed a single time. Of the sample, less than 2% is held by the ten largest clones. The sequenced material came from PBMCs. These receptors were collected from a male donor in good health and CMV-seronegative.

This clone has only one observation. V is TRBV2 and J is TRBJ2-1; a weak D match, TRBD2 (7 bases). The germline V gene encodes CDR1 SNHLY and CDR2 FYNNEI. V lost 3 bases and J lost 7, with 16 bases in between. There are 15 residues in the CDR3. CDR3 sequence reads: CASSESPGGLNEQFF. DNA for the CDR3: TGTGCCAGCAGTGAGAGCCCGGGGGGCTTAAATGAGCAGTTCTTC.

The chain joins TRBV5-4 to TRBJ1-2; D uncertain. In germline, CDR1 is SGHNT, CDR2 YYREEE (reference sequence). CDR3 length: 13 amino acids. Between the trimmed V and J ends, which lost 6 bases and 1 base, there was a span of 10 bases. The CDR3, as DNA: TGTGCCAGCACCGGGGTGAATAACTATGGCTACACCTTC. Amino acid sequence: CASTGVNNYGYTF.

The chain employs TRBV2 and TRBJ1-5; D remains unclear. CDR1 is SNHLY, CDR2 FYNNEI, per germline. Between the trimmed V and J ends, which lost 3 bases and 4 bases, there was a span of 10 bases. The CDR3 is made up of 14 amino acids. CDR3 residues: CASSEVTTNQPQHF. The CDR3 DNA follows: TGTGCCAGCAGTGAGGTGACAACTAATCAGCCCCAGCATTTT.

The chain recombines TRBV6-5 with TRBJ1-6; TRBD1 matches 11 bases. Germline assignment: CDR1 MNHEY and CDR2 SVGAGI. Trimming removed 6 bases from V and 8 bases from J; junction bases left unmatched: 6. The CDR3 consists of 15 residues. The CDR3 is CASSVGQGAYSPLHF. The DNA for the CDR3 is TGTGCCAGCAGCGTCGGACAGGGGGCCTATTCACCCCTCCACTTT.

This clone was counted only a few times. V usage is TRBV6-1 and J usage is TRBJ1-1; perhaps TRBD1 as D (6 bases). Germline values: CDR1 MNHNS, CDR2 SASEGT. The CDR3 has 13 residues. The V gene lost 7 bases and the J gene lost 1 base, with 10 bases spanning the gap. Here the CDR3 reads CASILDRNTEAFF. CDR3 sequence (DNA): TGTGCCAGCATCCTGGACAGGAACACTGAAGCTTTCTTT.

This chain uses TRBV28 with TRBJ1-2; D is unresolved. V lost 0 bases to trimming and J lost 4 bases, with 6 bases between them. Germline-derived CDR1 and CDR2 are MDHEN and SYDVKM. CDR3 length: 13 amino acids. The CDR3 nucleotides are TGTGCCAGCAGTTTATGGGAGTCCTATGGCTACACCTTC. Translated, it gives CASSLWESYGYTF.

The chain uses TRBV6-1 and TRBJ1-2; D is uncertain. Trimming pared 1 base from V and 4 bases from J, leaving 10 bases between. This CDR3 spans 14 amino acids. Per germline, CDR1 MNHNS and CDR2 SASEGT. DNA of the CDR3: TGTGCCAGCAGTGAAGGCCGGAGAATCTATGGCTACACCTTC. It translates to CASSEGRRIYGYTF.

This clone was seen a few times. This chain joins TRBV9 and TRBJ2-3, with TRBD2 matching 8 bases. Germline V gene sequence: CDR1 SGDLS, CDR2 YYNGEE. V lost 2 bases, J lost 4 bases, and 3 bases stayed unmatched. The CDR3 consists of 14 residues. CDR3 DNA sequence: TGTGCCAGCAGCGTGGGTAGCGGGGCAGATACGCAGTATTTT. Residues: CASSVGSGADTQYF.

The chain is built from TRBV12-5 and TRBJ2-4; 7 bases map to TRBD2. The CDR3 covers 18 residues. V lost 0 bases, J lost 4 bases, and 12 bases stayed unmatched. Germline CDR1 reads LGHNT; CDR2 reads FRNRAP. CDR3 coding DNA: TGTGCTAGTGGTTTGGTCACCGGGGGGTCGGCGGGGAAAAACATTCAGTACTTC. Amino acids: CASGLVTGGSAGKNIQYF.

This rearrangement joins TRBV19 to TRBJ2-1; 12 bases map to TRBD1. Trimming took 5 bases from V and 7 from J; bases not matched to a gene: 12. The CDR3 extends over 17 amino acids. Germline V gene data show CDR1 as LNHDA and CDR2 as SQIVND (reference sequence). CDR3 residues: CASSPGQGAGGLNEQFF. The CDR3 nucleotides read TGTGCCAGTAGTCCGGGACAGGGGGCCGGGGGGTTAAATGAGCAGTTCTTC.

The genes are TRBV5-1 and TRBJ2-2; 7 positions agree with TRBD1. V lost 4 bases, J lost 1 base, and 1 base stayed unmatched. Germline V gene sequence: CDR1 SGHRS, CDR2 YFSETQ. The CDR3 is made up of 14 amino acids. The CDR3 nucleotides read TGCGCCAGCAGCCGGGACAGGAACACCGGGGAGCTGTTTTTT. Protein: CASSRDRNTGELFF.

The V call is TRBV7-9, the J call TRBJ2-5, with D perhaps matching TRBD1 (7 bases). Near its end, the DNA agrees better with TRBJ2-7, so the J call may be wrong. Germline CDR1 reads SEHNR; CDR2 reads FQNEAQ (reference sequence). The length of the CDR3 is 14 residues. The chain's CDR3 is CASSLPSRGDEQYF. The CDR3 nucleotides read TGTGCCAGCAGCTTACCTTCCAGGGGGGACGAGCAGTACTTC.

The rearrangement joins TRBV9 to TRBJ2-1; 10 nucleotides line up with TRBD2. Looked up from germline, CDR1 is SGDLS and CDR2 is YYNGEE. V was pared by 2 bases and J by 3 bases, with 11 bases of the junction left unmatched. The CDR3 is 18 amino acids. This CDR3 reads CASSVASGGAGGYNEQFF. The CDR3 DNA is TGTGCCAGCAGCGTTGCCAGCGGGGGGGCTGGAGGCTACAATGAGCAGTTCTTC.

In this sample, this clone turned up once. CDR3 loop: CSAEGQGVPAGELFF. In DNA form, the CDR3 reads TGCAGCGCCGAAGGACAGGGGGTCCCGGCCGGGGAGCTGTTTTTT. The chain carries TRBV29-1 and TRBJ2-2; 10 bases align to TRBD1. Germline V gives CDR1 SQVTM, CDR2 ANQGSEA. V was clipped by 7 bases and J by 6 bases; unmatched bases: 11. The CDR3 is 15 amino acids.

This chain uses TRBV5-1 with TRBJ1-5; tentative D call: TRBD1 (5 bases). From germline, CDR1 is SGHRS and CDR2 YFSETQ. The CDR3 extends over 15 amino acids. V lost 1 base, J lost 1 base, and 9 bases lay in between. The CDR3 DNA reads TGCGCCAGCAGCTTGCGCGGGGGAAGCAATCAGCCCCAGCATTTT. As protein: CASSLRGGSNQPQHF.

This clone came up a few times. V usage is TRBV7-2 and J usage is TRBJ1-4, with 7 bases matching TRBD1. The CDR3 extends over 14 amino acids. J was trimmed by 5 bases and V by 7 bases; bases with no gene match: 7. Germline CDR1 is SGHTA and CDR2 is FQGNSA. The CDR3 region is CASTFQTGNEKLFF. The DNA of the CDR3 is TGTGCCAGCACCTTCCAGACAGGGAATGAAAAACTGTTTTTT.

This clone was picked up a small number of times. The chain recombines TRBV28 with TRBJ2-7, with 9 nucleotides matching TRBD1. The CDR3 is 15 amino acids. The germline V gene has CDR1 MDHEN and CDR2 SYDVKM. With V trimmed by 5 bases and J by 3 bases, 8 bases remained unmatched. The CDR3 region is CASSGGQGLNYEQYF. In DNA form, the CDR3 reads TGTGCCAGCAGTGGGGGACAGGGCCTAAACTACGAGCAGTACTTC.

This clone was recorded a few times. The CDR3 protein is CASSYRGQSEKLFF. CDR3 sequence (DNA): TGTGCCAGCAGTTACAGGGGACAATCTGAAAAACTGTTTTTT. The V and J genes are TRBV6-5 and TRBJ1-4; a weak D match, TRBD1 (6 bases). The V gene lost 2 bases and the J gene lost 7 bases, with 11 bases spanning the gap. There are 14 residues in the CDR3. Germline assignment: CDR1 MNHEY and CDR2 SVGAGI.

The CDR3: CASSFRRDRAGETQYF. CDR3 DNA sequence: TGTGCCAGCAGCTTTAGAAGGGACAGGGCCGGGGAGACCCAGTACTTC. The chain combines TRBV7-8 with TRBJ2-5; 9 bases align to TRBD1. Trimming took 3 bases from V and 5 from J; bases not matched to a gene: 10. The CDR3 totals 16 residues. Germline V gene lookup returns CDR1 SGHVS and CDR2 FQNEAQ.

The chain combines TRBV7-9 with TRBJ2-7, with D possibly being TRBD1 (6 bases). CDR3 size: 17 residues. Germline assignment: CDR1 SEHNR and CDR2 FQNEAQ (reference sequence). Deletions cut 5 bases from V and 6 bases from J, with 26 bases between. Written as DNA, the CDR3 is TGTGCCAGCAGCCCCCGGGACATCTTAGTGAGGGTGGTCGAGCAGTACTTC. It codes for CASSPRDILVRVVEQYF.